This T cell receptor (beta chain) was sequenced during a study of cytomegalovirus exposure and HLA in healthy donors. Study-wide points: Most TCR sequences were seen very rarely across donors, but some public TCRs occurred in many. Among the most significant clusters, several appeared linked to common viral pathogens in a later analysis. HLA alleles showed associations with some 17,000 TCR beta sequences in a later analysis, at a 0.05 false discovery rate. TCR beta sequences reportedly predicted most subjects' HLA-A and HLA-B alleles accurately.

Comment on this clone: Its antigen is unidentified.

Researchers ran the PCR with 60 Vbeta and 13 Jbeta primers. Assay: immunoSEQ multiplex PCR; the TCRdb copy retains only in-frame clones and omits some. The repertoire holds over 45,000 clones, around 83% seen once, with roughly 4.5% in the top ten. The CDR3 runs 13 residues. V shed 10 bases, J shed 4 bases, and the junction held 7 bases outside the gene matches. Germline CDR1 is LNHDA and CDR2 is SQIVND (reference sequence). Sequencing used PBMCs. V gene TRBV19 combines with J gene TRBJ2-7; 10 bases map to TRBD2. The clonotype originates from a man aged 25-45 years in good health and CMV-seronegative. In DNA, the CDR3 is TGTGCCACCAAAGCGGGAGGGCCTTACGAGCAGTACTTC. It is translated as CATKAGGPYEQYF.